This T cell receptor beta chain was documented in a study of cytomegalovirus exposure and HLA in healthy donors. CDR3 length: 14 amino acids. Germline CDR1 WNHNN, CDR2 SYGVQD (reference sequence). V lost 8 bases and J 2 bases, leaving 16 bases between the germline ends. In the PCR, 60 Vbeta and 13 Jbeta primers were used. Measured with immunoSEQ multiplex PCR; TCRdb has only the in-frame clones, and not every one. The table has around 84,000 clones, around 79% seen once. The chain recombines TRBV10-1 with TRBJ2-7, with a weak D call TRBD2 (6 bases). This receptor was taken from a human donor in good health. Material for sequencing was PBMCs. The CDR3 region is CASAGNDRPYEQYF. The CDR3 region has the DNA TGCGCCAGCGCGGGGAATGACAGACCCTACGAGCAGTACTTC.